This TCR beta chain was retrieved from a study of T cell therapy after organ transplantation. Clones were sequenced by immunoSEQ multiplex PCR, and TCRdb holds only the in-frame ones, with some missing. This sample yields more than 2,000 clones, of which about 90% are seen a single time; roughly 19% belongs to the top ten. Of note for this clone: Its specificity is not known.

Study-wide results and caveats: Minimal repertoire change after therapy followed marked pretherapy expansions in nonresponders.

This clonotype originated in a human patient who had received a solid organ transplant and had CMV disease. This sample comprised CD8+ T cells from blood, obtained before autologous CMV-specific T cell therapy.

The CDR3 protein is CASSFLGEQFF. For the CDR3, the DNA is TGTGCCAGCAGCTTTCTAGGGGAGCAGTTCTTC. The J gene is TRBJ2-1, the V gene TRBV13; no clear D. From germline, CDR1 is PRHDT and CDR2 FYEKMQ (reference sequence). The CDR3 spans 11 residues. Trimming took off 3 bases at V and 10 bases at J, with 7 bases between the two ends.